This TCR beta chain stems from a study of neurological immune-mediated disorders. Study at large: The 35 or so patients with multiple sclerosis comprised roughly 30 relapsing-remitting cases and 3 secondary progressive cases.

This clonotype occurred many times. What it binds is unknown. Trimming took 1 base from V and 5 from J, leaving 15 bases between them. The CDR3 has 15 residues. Germline V lookup: CDR1 SGHRS, CDR2 YFSETQ. The authors made cDNA by 5'RACE with 10-nucleotide random UMIs. From the 5' RACE reads, TCRdb called clonotypes with MiXCR, one entry per CDR3 protein. The data show tens of thousands of distinct CDR3 sequences, about 5% seen once. Study-wide results and limits: The greatest TCR clonal expansion appeared in HTLV-1-associated myelopathy and the smallest, falling below healthy controls, in multiple sclerosis.

V usage is TRBV5-1 and J usage is TRBJ1-1; TRBD1 is a possible D gene (6 bases). Sequenced material: CD4+ T cells from blood. The sequence derives from a woman between 18 and 30 years old with multiple sclerosis. In DNA form, the CDR3 reads TGCGCCAGCAGCTTGAGTGTAGGGGGGAGAACTGAAGCTTTCTTT. Its translation: CASSLSVGGRTEAFF.